Presented here are 16 T cell receptor beta chains from one specimen sequenced in a study of T cell repertoires in cytomegalovirus infection. Which antigens these TCRs recognize remains unknown. TCRdb ran MiXCR on the reads and lists one entry per CDR3 protein. In the table there are hundreds of thousands of distinct CDR3 sequences, about a third of which are singletons. Sequencing was performed on cultured CD8+ T cells from PBMCs, taken from culture after CMV antigen stimulation. The source is a human donor in good health (CMV status not recorded). Some clones in this sample may be carry-over from other donors' samples.

V is TRBV4-1 and J is TRBJ2-7; the D gene is possibly TRBD2 (6 bases). CDR1 MGHRA and CDR2 YSYEKL come from the germline V gene. V shed 3 bases and J shed 2 bases, with 11 bases lying between them. The CDR3 consists of 14 residues. The CDR3, as DNA: TGCGCCAGCAGCCAGCGGGACGGGACCTACGAGCAGTACTTC. Translation gives CASSQRDGTYEQYF.

The sample holds a few counts of this clonotype. The rearrangement uses TRBV10-3 and TRBJ1-1; D not resolved. Germline CDR1 is ENHRY and CDR2 is SYGVKD. The germline V and J ends were trimmed by 1 base and 6 bases, with 12 bases remaining between them. The CDR3 loop spans 14 amino acids. CDR3 sequence: CAISEFAGGAEAFF. The DNA for the CDR3 is TGTGCCATCAGTGAGTTTGCGGGAGGCGCTGAAGCTTTCTTT.

The chain joins TRBV12-3 or TRBV12-4 to TRBJ1-5, with D possibly matching TRBD1 (6 bases). Trimming removed 2 bases from V and 7 bases from J, with 12 bases in between. This CDR3 spans 14 amino acids. Written as DNA, the CDR3 is TGTGCCAGCAGTTTATTGCCAGGGGTCCAGCCCCAGCATTTT. This gives the protein CASSLLPGVQPQHF.

The rearrangement uses TRBV12-3 or TRBV12-4 and TRBJ2-3, with 14 bases identical to TRBD2. The CDR3 spans 17 residues. The junction had 8 bases not matched to a gene; V was cut back by 4 bases and J by 5 bases. The CDR3 DNA sequence: TGTGCCAGCAGTTCTAACCCGACTAGCGGGGGGGAAGATACGCAGTATTTT. Translated, it gives CASSSNPTSGGEDTQYF.

In regard to this clonotype: A read error may account for a junction end that differs from germline. The rearrangement joins TRBV6-6 to TRBJ2-1; the D is unclear. CDR3 size: 9 residues. Germline assignment: CDR1 MNHNY and CDR2 SVGAGI (reference sequence). Here the CDR3 DNA reads TGTGCCAGCAGTTTTCCTATAATCTTC. Translating gives CASSFPIIF.

This clonotype was counted between two and nine times. The chain has TRBV7-8 and TRBJ1-1; D is uncertain. Germline V gene lookup returns CDR1 SGHVS and CDR2 FQNEAQ. CDR3 size: 12 residues. Trimming stripped 9 bases from V and 5 bases from J, with 13 bases between. DNA of the CDR3: TGTGCCAGTACCCGGGGTTTAACTGAAGCTTTCTTT. This codes for CASTRGLTEAFF.

Points on this clonotype: An end of the junction does not agree with germline; a read error may underlie this. V and J are TRBV7-4 and TRBJ2-1; D unclear. This CDR3 has 11 amino acids. The germline CDR1 and CDR2 sequences are SGHVT and SQSDAQ. The CDR3: CASSFQTLGNF. In DNA form, the CDR3 reads TGTGCCAGCAGCTTCCAGACGCTAGGTAACTTC.

This clonotype was observed a few times. The chain has TRBV6-2 or TRBV6-3 and TRBJ2-7; 11 bases are shared with TRBD2. This CDR3 region has 20 residues. In germline, CDR1 is MNHEY, CDR2 SVGEGT. V lost 0 bases, J lost 6 bases, and 19 bases stayed unmatched. The CDR3 DNA follows: TGTGCCAGCAGTTACTCTTCCCGACTAGCGGGGTCAGAAGAGAGGCTCGAGCAGTACGTC. This sequence encodes CASSYSSRLAGSEERLEQYV.

For the CDR3, the DNA is TGCAGTGCTAGTAGTCTAGCGGGTGATTACGAGCAGTACGTC. Translating gives CSASSLAGDYEQYV. This sequence joins TRBV20-1 and TRBJ2-7, with 8 bases fitting TRBD2. The V segment lost 3 bases and the J segment 4 bases; nucleotides outside the gene matches: 8. The CDR3 is 14 amino acids. Germline V lookup: CDR1 DFQATT, CDR2 SNEGSKA (reference sequence).

A few counts support this clonotype. The chain couples TRBV5-8 to TRBJ2-1; D may be TRBD2 (5 bases). The V gene's germline CDR1 is SGHTS and CDR2 YDEGEE. Trimming pared 0 bases from V and 3 bases from J, leaving 7 bases between. There are 14 residues in the CDR3. The CDR3 spells CASSLDGDYNEQFF. The CDR3 nucleotides are TGTGCCAGCAGCTTGGACGGGGACTACAATGAGCAGTTCTTC.

This clonotype was counted at least ten times. The chain joins TRBV6-2 or TRBV6-3 to TRBJ2-7; 7 bases are shared with TRBD2. The germline V gene encodes CDR1 MNHEY and CDR2 SVGEGT. The CDR3 has 17 residues. Trimming removed 0 bases from V and 0 bases from J; junction bases left unmatched: 8. The CDR3 here is CASSYSASGLSSYEQYV. In DNA form, the CDR3 reads TGTGCCAGCAGTTACTCTGCTAGCGGCTTAAGCTCCTACGAGCAGTACGTC.

V and J are TRBV7-2 and TRBJ2-3, with a weak D call TRBD1 (6 bases). The CDR3 spans 16 residues. With 5 bases removed from V and 1 base from J, the gap between germline ends came to 16 bases. Per the germline V gene, CDR1 is SGHTA and CDR2 is FQGNSA. CDR3 sequence (DNA): TGTGCCAGCAGCACAACAGGGTCCCCTCGCACAGATACGCAGTATTTT. This codes for CASSTTGSPRTDTQYF.

This clonotype was detected only a few times. This chain links TRBV27 with TRBJ1-6; the D is unclear. V was pared by 1 base and J by 6 bases, with 7 bases between. CDR1 is MNHEY, CDR2 SMNVEV, per germline (reference sequence). The CDR3 has 14 residues. In nucleotides, the CDR3 is TGTGCCAGCAGTTTATATACAGCTAATTCACCCCTCCACTTT. This translates into CASSLYTANSPLHF.

There are many counts of this clonotype. The rearrangement joins TRBV7-2 to TRBJ1-2; perhaps TRBD1 as D (5 bases). Germline V gives CDR1 SGHTA, CDR2 FQGNSA. This CDR3 has 17 residues. With 1 base removed from V and 3 bases from J, the gap between germline ends came to 18 bases. Written as DNA, the CDR3 is TGTGCCAGCAGCTTAGACCTTCGTGGGGGGACCTACTATGGCTACACCTTC. It translates to CASSLDLRGGTYYGYTF. The entire variable domain, with the rest obtained from reference TRBV7-2 and TRBJ1-2, is as follows: GAGVSQSPSNKVTEKGKDVELRCDPISGHTALYWYRQSLGQGLEFLIYFQGNSAPDKSGLPSDRFSAERTGGSVSTLTIQRTQQEDSAVYLCASSLDLRGGTYYGYTFGSGTRLTVV.

This clonotype was seen more than once but under ten times. J is TRBJ2-2 and V is TRBV6-2 or TRBV6-3, with D unresolved. The CDR3 consists of 16 residues. Germline CDR1 and CDR2: MNHEY and SVGEGT. Between the trimmed V and J ends, which lost 5 bases and 1 base, there was a span of 14 bases. The CDR3 nucleotides are TGTGCCAGCAGTACCCCGGAATGGGGGAACACCGGGGAGCTGTTTTTT. It encodes CASSTPEWGNTGELFF.

This clonotype has only a few counts. The chain joins TRBV7-2 to TRBJ1-1; D might be TRBD1 (5 bases). The V and J ends lost 5 bases and 6 bases respectively, with 16 bases between them. This CDR3 region has 14 residues. The germline V gene encodes CDR1 SGHTA and CDR2 FQGNSA. The CDR3 sequence: CASSPRRGRAEAFF. The CDR3 nucleotides read TGTGCCAGCAGCCCCCGGAGGGGAAGGGCTGAAGCTTTCTTT.